The 15 T cell receptor beta chains below come from one sample, sequenced in a study of T cells in localized non-small cell lung cancer (dated by TCRdb to 2018 to 2020). The library was built by means of the immunoSEQ multiplex PCR assay. Here the immuneACCESS table is served through TCRdb, limited to in-frame sequences with V and J called. Missing clones are a known gap in these copies; in checked studies unresolved V genes cover under half, and the rest lacks a known reason. This sample comprises 15,000 to 25,000 clones, under 95% of them detected only once. Less than 5% of the sample comes from the top ten. Sequencing used peripheral blood, obtained before any cancer treatment. These TCRs come from a male donor at least 60 years old with stage I squamous cell lung carcinoma.

The chain uses TRBV19 and TRBJ1-4, with 7 bases that match TRBD1. The CDR3 runs 14 residues. With V trimmed by 5 bases and J by 8 bases, 8 bases remained unmatched. Germline values: CDR1 LNHDA, CDR2 SQIVND (reference sequence). CDR3 DNA sequence: TGTGCCAGTAGTCCTACAGGGGTTCAGGAAAAACTGTTTTTT. This codes for CASSPTGVQEKLFF.

The CDR3 nucleotides read TGTGCCAGCAGTTACGCCCTAGCGGGAGGGGAGGATACGCAGTATTTT. Its translation: CASSYALAGGEDTQYF. This chain uses TRBV6-5 with TRBJ2-3, with 12 positions matching TRBD2. CDR1 and CDR2 from the germline V gene are MNHEY and SVGAGI. There are 16 residues in the CDR3. With 2 bases clipped from V and 6 bases from J, the junction kept 6 bases outside the gene matches.

Notes on this clone: This CDR3 is also generated by other DNA sequences in the sample. The genes are TRBV29-1 and TRBJ2-2; 7 nucleotides align to TRBD2. CDR3 length: 15 residues. J was trimmed by 2 bases and V by 2 bases; bases with no gene match: 5. Germline CDR1 SQVTM, CDR2 ANQGSEA. The CDR3 is CSVESASGNTGELFF. The CDR3 bases are TGCAGCGTTGAATCGGCTAGCGGAAACACCGGGGAGCTGTTTTTT.

The V call is TRBV7-9, the J call TRBJ2-2; 10 bases are a match to TRBD2. The germline V gene has CDR1 SEHNR and CDR2 FQNEAQ (reference sequence). This CDR3 contains 15 residues. Trimming cost V 5 bases and J 6 bases; bases outside gene matches: 6. In DNA form, the CDR3 reads TGTGCCAGCAGCCAATCCCTAGCGGGAGCCGGGGAGCTGTTTTTT. Amino acids: CASSQSLAGAGELFF.

The chain employs TRBV11-3 and TRBJ2-3; 8 nucleotides agree with TRBD1. V shed 3 bases and J 5 bases; nucleotides not matched to a gene: 7. Germline V gene sequence: CDR1 SGHNT, CDR2 YENEEA. The CDR3 contains 15 residues. The CDR3 bases are TGTGCCAGCAGCTTCGGGACAGGACGGGGAGATACGCAGTATTTT. It codes for CASSFGTGRGDTQYF. Filled out from reference TRBV11-3 and TRBJ2-3, the complete variable domain reads EAGVVQSPRYKIIEKKQPVAFWCNPISGHNTLYWYLQNLGQGPELLIRYENEEAVDDSQLPKDRFSAERLKGVDSTLKIQPAELGDSAVYLCASSFGTGRGDTQYFGPGTRLTVL.

This clone was counted once. The V and J genes are TRBV5-1 and TRBJ2-7, with D possibly TRBD1 on 5 matching bases. Germline V gene data show CDR1 as SGHRS and CDR2 as YFSETQ. This CDR3 has 12 residues. V was pared by 0 bases and J by 7 bases, with 8 bases between. This CDR3 is CASSLEGQEQYF. The DNA of the CDR3 is TGCGCCAGCAGCTTGGAGGGGCAAGAGCAGTACTTC.

CDR3: CAIRNTDNEQFF. CDR3 in DNA: TGTGCCATCCGAAACACGGACAATGAGCAGTTCTTC. V gene TRBV10-3 combines with J gene TRBJ2-1; no reliable D call. The germline gives CDR1 ENHRY, CDR2 SYGVKD. V gave up 8 bases and J gave up 5 bases, with 10 bases separating them. This CDR3 contains 12 residues.

As for this clone: This may arise from a read error, as a much more abundant clone is one base away. Other DNA sequences in the same sample also yield this CDR3. The chain couples TRBV7-2 to TRBJ1-3; unclear D gene. V lost 1 base to trimming and J lost 4 bases, with 8 bases between them. The CDR3 totals 14 residues. Germline assignment: CDR1 SGHTA and CDR2 FQGNSA. CDR3 residues: CASSLGASGNTIYF. The DNA of the CDR3 is TGTGCCAGCAGCTTAGGGGCGTCCGGAAACACCATATATTTT.

The chain combines TRBV7-8 with TRBJ2-3; unclear D gene. Germline values: CDR1 SGHVS, CDR2 FQNEAQ. Trimming stripped 1 base from V and 2 bases from J, with 7 bases between. CDR3 size: 14 residues. The chain's CDR3 is CASSLVTSTDTQYF. DNA of the CDR3: TGTGCCAGCAGCTTAGTGACCTCCACAGATACGCAGTATTTT.

The CDR3 region is CASSHTYEQYF. DNA for the CDR3: TGTGCCAGCAGCCACACCTACGAGCAGTACTTC. The J gene is TRBJ2-7, the V gene TRBV14; D is unclear. Trimming cost V 3 bases and J 2 bases, with 2 bases left between them. The CDR3 spans 11 residues. Germline V gene data show CDR1 as SGHDN and CDR2 as FVKESK.

For the CDR3, the DNA is TGTGCCAGCAGTTATGGTCTTACTGGGGCCAACGTCCTGACTTTC. As protein: CASSYGLTGANVLTF. The genes are TRBV6-5 and TRBJ2-6, with unresolved D. With 3 bases removed from V and 2 bases from J, the gap between germline ends came to 8 bases. The CDR3 is made up of 15 amino acids. The V gene's germline CDR1 is MNHEY and CDR2 SVGAGI.

The chain combines TRBV7-2 with TRBJ2-1; the match to TRBD2 covers 12 bases. The CDR3 contains 14 residues. From germline, CDR1 is SGHTA and CDR2 FQGNSA. V was pared by 7 bases and J by 5 bases, with 3 bases of the junction left unmatched. The CDR3, as DNA: TGTGCCAGCACAAGGACTAGCGGGGACAATGAGCAGTTCTTC. The encoded protein is CASTRTSGDNEQFF.

A single count supports this clone. This sequence joins TRBV7-8 and TRBJ2-1; 10 bases fit TRBD2. CDR3 length equals 16 residues. Germline V gives CDR1 SGHVS, CDR2 FQNEAQ. V lost 1 base, J lost 3 bases, and 3 bases stayed unmatched. DNA for the CDR3: TGTGCCAGCAGCTTAGAAGCGGGAGGGTTCTACAATGAGCAGTTCTTC. Translation: CASSLEAGGFYNEQFF.

The rearrangement uses TRBV29-1 and TRBJ2-1; no clear D gene. V was trimmed by 2 bases and J by 0 bases, leaving 11 bases between them. The length of the CDR3 is 15 residues. Germline lookup yields CDR1 SQVTM and CDR2 ANQGSEA. The CDR3 is CSVEMVSDSYNEQFF. CDR3 DNA: TGCAGCGTTGAAATGGTAAGCGACTCCTACAATGAGCAGTTCTTC.

V is TRBV4-1 and J is TRBJ1-1; possible D gene TRBD1, 6 bases. V lost 1 base and J lost 4, with 19 bases in between. Germline V gives CDR1 MGHRA, CDR2 YSYEKL. This CDR3 is 17 amino acids long. CDR3 amino acids: CASSQGHVGAGGTEAFF. CDR3 nucleotide sequence: TGCGCCAGCAGCCAAGGTCACGTGGGGGCAGGAGGCACTGAAGCTTTCTTT.